The 6 T cell receptor beta chains below were found in one sample sequenced in a study of blood T cells in healthy people across ages. It was with a sample-barcoded 5' primer and a J-beta primer mix that a second PCR of roughly 7 to 12 cycles was run. A single record per CDR3 protein comes from TCRdb applying MiXCR to the 5' RACE reads. The table lists about 800,000 distinct CDR3 sequences, about 45% of them singletons, with around a sixth in the top ten. The sequencing sample was made of blood. All receptors come from a man older than 75 in good health.

This clonotype was counted ten times or more. The rearrangement links TRBV5-1 to TRBJ2-1; TRBD2 agrees at 8 bases. The CDR3 is made up of 18 amino acids. Per germline, CDR1 SGHRS and CDR2 YFSETQ. V was clipped by 0 bases and J by 0 bases; unmatched bases: 8. CDR3 loop: CASSLALAGPLSYNEQFF. Here the CDR3 DNA reads TGCGCCAGCAGCTTGGCCTTAGCGGGACCCCTCTCCTACAATGAGCAGTTCTTC.

This clonotype was counted many times. This chain uses TRBV5-1 with TRBJ2-3; D tentatively fits TRBD1 or TRBD2 (5 bases each). There are 13 residues in the CDR3. Germline CDR1 is SGHRS and CDR2 is YFSETQ. Between the trimmed V and J ends, which lost 0 bases and 6 bases, there was a span of 8 bases. CDR3: CASSLAGDDTQYF. CDR3 in DNA: TGCGCCAGCAGCTTGGCTGGGGACGATACGCAGTATTTT.

This clonotype has a count of ten or more. The gene calls are TRBV4-3 and TRBJ2-1; 9 bases are shared with TRBD2. CDR1 and CDR2 (germline): LGHNA, YSLEER. Trimming took 0 bases from V and 6 from J; bases not matched to a gene: 6. This CDR3 region has 16 residues. CDR3 nucleotides: TGCGCCAGCAGCCAAGATTCCGGCGGGAGGGTCAATGAGCAGTTCTTC. This sequence encodes CASSQDSGGRVNEQFF.

In its sample, this clonotype was seen many times. This chain's CDR3 is CASSLGREDTGGYTF. CDR3 DNA sequence: TGTGCCAGCAGCTTAGGCAGGGAGGATACCGGTGGCTACACCTTC. V and J are TRBV11-3 and TRBJ1-2; a possible D gene is TRBD1 (5 bases). The CDR3 extends over 15 amino acids. V was pared by 1 base and J by 7 bases, with 16 bases between. Germline values: CDR1 SGHNT, CDR2 YENEEA.

The chain carries TRBV7-9 and TRBJ2-5; TRBD2 aligns across 8 bases. This CDR3 has 15 amino acids. V shed 6 bases, J shed 2 bases, and the junction held 8 bases outside the gene matches. Germline V lookup: CDR1 SEHNR, CDR2 FQNEAQ (reference sequence). The CDR3 sequence: CASRQASGGQETQYF. The CDR3 coding sequence is TGTGCCAGCAGGCAGGCGAGCGGGGGACAAGAGACCCAGTACTTC.

The genes are TRBV28 and TRBJ2-4; 9 bases line up with TRBD1. The J call may be mistaken, given a closer DNA end match to TRBJ2-7. Germline CDR1 reads MDHEN; CDR2 reads SYDVKM. The CDR3 spans 17 residues. CDR3 sequence reads: CASSVITGGLFRHEQYF. Written as DNA, the CDR3 is TGTGCCAGCAGTGTTATAACAGGGGGCCTGTTCAGGCACGAGCAGTACTTC.